This T cell receptor beta chain was identified in a study of blood T cells in healthy people across ages. The extraction recovered at least 5 micrograms of total RNA per sample. The trim removed 6 bases at V and 1 base at J, leaving 15 bases unmatched. The germline gives CDR1 MNHEY, CDR2 SMNVEV (reference sequence). The CDR3 contains 18 residues. This clonotype has just one count. Its antigen remains unidentified. Study-level points and caveats: Across samples, TCR beta diversity tracked strongly with naive T cell percentage.

It was with a sample-barcoded 5' primer and a J-beta primer mix that a second PCR of about 7 to 12 cycles was run. Through a template-switch adaptor with 12 random nucleotides, each cDNA molecule received a tag. Each CDR3 protein is one row after TCRdb ran MiXCR on the 5' RACE reads. The sample gives around 1.5 million distinct CDR3 sequences, roughly 45% of which show up once; 7.9% is in the top ten. This TCR was sampled from a woman aged 18-29 years in good health. The chain joins TRBV27 to TRBJ1-1; 9 nucleotides line up with TRBD1. The sample consisted of blood. CDR3 in DNA: TGTGCCAGCAGCTTCCTCCCCGGGACAGGGAAAGGGAACACTGAAGCTTTCTTT. Encoded protein: CASSFLPGTGKGNTEAFF.